Listed below are T cell receptor beta chains from one sample, sequenced in a study of technical replicates of blood from a handful of donors. Clones were sequenced by immunoSEQ multiplex PCR, and TCRdb holds only the in-frame ones, with some missing. The data show some 96,000 clones, with approximately 94% seen just once and 0.2% to 0.25% held by the top ten. The material sequenced was T cells isolated from PBMCs. The origin of the receptors is a human donor in good health. Each CDR3 is given with its conserved first and last residue. The order of the fields is J gene, D gene, clone size, V gene, CDR3 protein, CDR3 DNA. A D gene is named only where the DNA matches it firmly. For some rows the clone size is stated as once, few or many, or as a class when expanded; others skip it.

TRBJ2-1 | TRBD2 | NA | TRBV7-7 | CASSPGPSGTVDNEQFF | TGTGCCAGCAGCCCCGGACCTAGCGGGACGGTGGACAATGAGCAGTTCTTC
TRBJ1-1 | TRBD1 | NA | TRBV5-1 | CASSLGQGMNTEAFF | TGCGCCAGCAGCTTGGGACAGGGCATGAACACTGAAGCTTTCTTT
TRBJ2-1 | NA | NA | TRBV5-6 | CASSLVVGGSYNEQFF | TGTGCCAGCAGCTTGGTAGTGGGGGGCTCCTACAATGAGCAGTTCTTC
TRBJ1-1 | TRBD1 | NA | TRBV5-5 | CASSLGRETGISSTEAFF | TGTGCCAGCAGCTTGGGCCGTGAGACAGGGATAAGTTCGACTGAAGCTTTCTTT
TRBJ2-7 | TRBD2 | NA | TRBV27 | CASSLFLAGFYEQYF | TGTGCCAGCAGTTTATTCCTAGCGGGGTTCTACGAGCAGTACTTC
TRBJ1-2 | NA | NA | TRBV29-1 | CSVVPGDNYGYTF | TGCAGCGTGGTGCCCGGGGATAACTATGGCTACACCTTC
TRBJ2-7 | TRBD1 | NA | TRBV6-5 | CASSYSDRGSYEQYF | TGTGCCAGCAGTTACTCGGACAGGGGCTCCTACGAGCAGTACTTC
TRBJ2-7 | NA | NA | TRBV6-5 | CASSFNPDGGYEQYF | TGTGCCAGCAGTTTCAACCCCGACGGAGGCTACGAGCAGTACTTC
TRBJ1-3 | NA | NA | TRBV28 | CASSLMRSQRGNTIYF | TGTGCCAGCAGTTTAATGAGGAGCCAGCGCGGAAACACCATATATTTT
TRBJ2-7 | TRBD1 | NA | TRBV7-8 | CASRTGLLGEQYF | TGTGCCAGCAGGACAGGGCTATTGGGGGAGCAGTACTTC
TRBJ1-2 | NA | NA | TRBV27 | CASRPNNRDGYTF | TGTGCCAGCAGACCGAATAACAGGGATGGCTACACCTTC
TRBJ2-7 | NA | NA | TRBV21-1 | CARGRDRGFSYEQYF | TGTGCCAGGGGGAGGGACAGGGGTTTTTCCTACGAGCAGTACTTC
TRBJ2-1 | NA | NA | TRBV18 | CASSPAAGNEQFF | TGTGCCAGCTCACCGGCAGCCGGGAATGAGCAGTTCTTC
TRBJ1-1 | NA | NA | TRBV7-3 | CASSLGGENTEAFF | TGTGCCAGCAGCTTAGGTGGAGAGAACACTGAAGCTTTCTTT
TRBJ1-2 | TRBD1 | NA | TRBV4-1 | CASSQDRTQGVIYGYTF | TGCGCCAGCAGCCAAGATCGCACCCAGGGGGTTATCTATGGCTACACCTTC
TRBJ2-1 | TRBD2 | NA | TRBV4-1 | CASTVYPPGGRLDNEQFF | TGCGCCAGCACCGTCTATCCCCCGGGGGGGCGCTTGGACAATGAGCAGTTCTTC
TRBJ1-1 | NA | once | TRBV5-4 | CASRLQANTEAFF | TGTGCCAGCAGACTACAGGCGAACACTGAAGCTTTCTTT
TRBJ1-2 | NA | NA | TRBV7-9 | CASSFGGGANYGYTF | TGTGCCAGCAGCTTCGGCGGCGGAGCTAACTATGGCTACACCTTC
TRBJ1-1 | TRBD1 | NA | TRBV6-5 | CASTYEGQGFREAFF | TGTGCCAGCACCTACGAGGGACAGGGATTTAGGGAAGCTTTCTTT
TRBJ1-1 | NA | NA | TRBV6-1 | CASVGQTNTEAFF | TGTGCCAGCGTAGGACAGACCAACACTGAAGCTTTCTTT
TRBJ2-7 | TRBD2 | NA | TRBV7-9 | CASSQGQGRGGEQYF | TGTGCCAGCAGCCAAGGTCAAGGGAGGGGTGGAGAGCAGTACTTC
TRBJ2-3 | NA | NA | TRBV4-1 | CASSQDERSTDTQYF | TGCGCCAGCAGCCAAGACGAGCGGAGCACAGATACGCAGTATTTT
TRBJ2-1 | NA | NA | TRBV7-8 | CASSFDTGNEQFF | TGTGCCAGCAGCTTCGACACGGGGAATGAGCAGTTCTTC
TRBJ2-6 | TRBD1 | NA | TRBV7-2 | CASSVTGGWLGANVLTF | TGTGCCAGCAGCGTAACAGGGGGCTGGCTTGGGGCCAACGTCCTGACTTTC
TRBJ1-5 | TRBD1 | NA | TRBV4-1 | CASSQDATGGQPQHF | TGCGCCAGCAGCCAAGACGCGACAGGGGGACAGCCCCAGCATTTT
TRBJ1-1 | NA | NA | TRBV6-1 | CGSGALNTEAFF | TGTGGGTCTGGGGCCTTGAACACTGAAGCTTTCTTT
TRBJ2-5 | NA | NA | TRBV7-8 | CASSVASLAHETQYF | TGTGCCAGCAGTGTAGCGTCCCTGGCCCACGAGACCCAGTACTTC
TRBJ2-6 | TRBD1 | NA | TRBV5-4 | CASSLGTGAKLGANVLTF | TGTGCCAGCAGCTTGGGGACAGGGGCTAAGCTGGGGGCCAACGTCCTGACTTTC
TRBJ2-7 | TRBD2 | NA | TRBV5-1 | CASSFGDYNSYEQYF | TGCGCCAGCAGCTTCGGGGACTACAACTCCTACGAGCAGTACTTC
TRBJ1-5 | NA | NA | TRBV12-5 | CASGLVVGALKQPQHF | TGTGCTAGTGGTTTAGTTGTAGGGGCCCTTAAGCAGCCCCAGCATTTT
TRBJ2-3 | NA | once | TRBV4-2 | CASSQERGEISTDTQYF | TGTGCCAGCAGCCAAGAGCGGGGAGAAATTAGCACAGATACGCAGTATTTT
TRBJ2-3 | NA | NA | TRBV7-9 | CASSSTGGDTQYF | TGTGCCAGCAGCTCAACCGGCGGAGATACGCAGTATTTT
TRBJ1-1 | NA | once | TRBV28 | CASSLNPQDEAFF | TGTGCCAGCAGTTTAAATCCCCAGGATGAAGCTTTCTTT
TRBJ2-7 | TRBD1 | NA | TRBV6-5 | CASSPGQGKVREQYF | TGTGCCAGCAGTCCAGGACAGGGGAAAGTTCGAGAGCAGTACTTC
TRBJ1-4 | NA | NA | TRBV19 | CASSMDRYQEKVFGGNEKLFF | TGTGCCAGTAGTATGGACAGATACCAGGAAAAGGTTTTTGGGGGAAATGAAAAACTGTTTTTT
TRBJ1-1 | NA | few | TRBV10-3 | CAISESEGWDTEAFF | TGTGCCATCAGTGAGTCGGAGGGTTGGGACACTGAAGCTTTCTTT
TRBJ2-2 | NA | NA | TRBV15 | CATSRDDRSTGELFF | TGTGCCACCAGCAGAGACGACAGGAGCACCGGGGAGCTGTTTTTT
TRBJ2-7 | TRBD2 | NA | TRBV29-1 | CSVSSGRAYEQYF | TGCAGCGTTTCTAGCGGGAGGGCCTACGAGCAGTACTTC
TRBJ1-1 | NA | NA | TRBV5-8 | CASSLGGNTEAFF | TGTGCCAGCAGCTTGGGCGGAAACACTGAAGCTTTCTTT
TRBJ2-1 | NA | NA | TRBV6-1 | CASSEAERASYNEQFF | TGTGCCAGCAGTGAAGCGGAGCGGGCCTCCTACAATGAGCAGTTCTTC
TRBJ2-7 | NA | NA | TRBV27 | CASRFQDRSYEQYF | TGTGCCAGCAGGTTCCAGGACAGATCCTACGAGCAGTACTTC
TRBJ2-7 | NA | once | TRBV11-3 | CASSLHPAGCIGEQYF | TGTGCCAGCAGCTTACATCCCGCAGGTTGCATTGGGGAGCAGTACTTC
TRBJ2-1 | TRBD2 | NA | TRBV4-1 | CASSLITSGRNNEQFF | TGCGCCAGCAGCCTTATAACTAGCGGGAGAAACAATGAGCAGTTCTTC
TRBJ1-5 | NA | NA | TRBV19 | CASRKRANQPQHF | TGTGCCAGTAGGAAGAGGGCTAATCAGCCCCAGCATTTT
TRBJ1-5 | NA | NA | TRBV29-1 | CSVYGDPDQPQHF | TGCAGCGTTTATGGAGATCCCGATCAGCCCCAGCATTTT
TRBJ2-7 | TRBD1 | NA | TRBV5-4 | CASSFGADRGRNHEQYF | TGTGCCAGCAGCTTTGGAGCGGACAGGGGGCGCAACCACGAGCAGTACTTC
TRBJ1-5 | NA | NA | TRBV4-2 | CASSPDRGGNQPQHF | TGTGCCAGCAGCCCCGACCGGGGGGGCAATCAGCCCCAGCATTTT
TRBJ1-5 | NA | NA | TRBV6-5 | CASNTFQPQHF | TGTGCCAGCAATACTTTCCAGCCCCAGCATTTT
TRBJ1-2 | NA | NA | TRBV11-1 | CASSFLGQSNYGYTF | TGTGCCAGCAGCTTCCTTGGACAGTCTAACTATGGCTACACCTTC
TRBJ2-1 | NA | NA | TRBV6-1 | CASSPRGAYNEQFF | TGTGCCAGCAGTCCCCGGGGGGCATACAATGAGCAGTTCTTC
TRBJ2-7 | TRBD2 | NA | TRBV7-2 | CASSSYPLAGGGEQYF | TGTGCCAGCAGCTCCTACCCTCTAGCGGGGGGAGGCGAGCAGTACTTC
TRBJ2-7 | TRBD2 | NA | TRBV9 | CASSVSSGSSYEQYF | TGTGCCAGCAGCGTCTCTAGCGGGAGCTCCTACGAGCAGTACTTC
TRBJ2-7 | TRBD1 | NA | TRBV5-4 | CASSLDRGPYEQYF | TGTGCCAGCAGCTTGGACAGGGGGCCCTACGAGCAGTACTTC
TRBJ2-1 | NA | NA | TRBV27 | CASSSLFLHEQFF | TGTGCCAGCAGTTCCCTATTCTTACATGAGCAGTTCTTC
TRBJ2-2 | NA | NA | TRBV5-1 | CASSLGTGTGELFF | TGCGCCAGCAGCTTGGGAACGGGCACCGGGGAGCTGTTTTTT
TRBJ1-5 | TRBD1 | NA | TRBV5-4 | CASSLGGQSNQPQHF | TGTGCCAGCAGCTTGGGGGGACAGAGCAATCAGCCCCAGCATTTT
TRBJ1-6 | NA | NA | TRBV2 | CASLTRDIDYNSPLHF | TGTGCCAGCCTTACGAGAGACATCGATTATAATTCACCCCTCCACTTT